This is a list of T cell receptor beta chains from one sample in a study of shared clonotypes between healthy human individuals. Profiling relied on immunoSEQ multiplex PCR, and the TCRdb table lists in-frame clones only, not all of them. Of about 1,500,000 clones listed, roughly 95% are singletons. Sequencing was performed on naive CD4+ T cells sorted from blood. These receptors were obtained from a man aged 25 to 40 in good health. Both conserved end residues are trimmed from each CDR3. Size values are once, few and many counts, or a class for expanded clones, and some rows have none.

V gene: TRBV9; J gene: TRBJ1-1; clone size: NA; CDR3 protein: ASSPHGASDRNTEAF
V gene: TRBV4-3; J gene: TRBJ2-7; clone size: NA; CDR3 protein: ASSQGGLLTYEQY
V gene: TRBV9; J gene: TRBJ2-2; clone size: NA; CDR3 protein: ASSVLSRLSNTGELF
V gene: TRBV27; J gene: TRBJ2-1; clone size: NA; CDR3 protein: ASSIRTSNSNEQF
V gene: TRBV20-1; J gene: TRBJ1-4; clone size: NA; CDR3 protein: SARGREKLF
V gene: TRBV9; J gene: TRBJ2-3; clone size: NA; CDR3 protein: ASSPLTGAILPDTQY
V gene: TRBV27; J gene: TRBJ2-1; clone size: NA; CDR3 protein: ASSFRQGPLYNEQF
V gene: TRBV30; J gene: TRBJ2-3; clone size: NA; CDR3 protein: AWSVLDTQY
V gene: TRBV19; J gene: TRBJ2-7; clone size: NA; CDR3 protein: ASSIPSGRASEQY
V gene: TRBV10-1; J gene: TRBJ2-5; clone size: NA; CDR3 protein: ASSEGIGKTQY
V gene: TRBV10-2; J gene: TRBJ1-1; clone size: NA; CDR3 protein: ASRIGQTNTEAF
V gene: TRBV5-5; J gene: TRBJ1-1; clone size: once; CDR3 protein: ASRRDGGTEAF
V gene: TRBV2; J gene: TRBJ2-7; clone size: NA; CDR3 protein: ASSLGTVSYEQY
V gene: TRBV5-4; J gene: TRBJ2-6; clone size: NA; CDR3 protein: AGSQGLGGSGANVLT
V gene: TRBV28; J gene: TRBJ1-5; clone size: once; CDR3 protein: ASNPGGGYNDQH
V gene: TRBV10-2; J gene: TRBJ1-1; clone size: NA; CDR3 protein: ASSERTIRDTEAF
V gene: TRBV5-1; J gene: TRBJ2-1; clone size: NA; CDR3 protein: ASSRDRTSYNEQF
V gene: TRBV18; J gene: TRBJ1-4; clone size: NA; CDR3 protein: ASLTGHGEKLF
V gene: TRBV7-2; J gene: TRBJ2-1; clone size: few; CDR3 protein: ASSLEGGLAGRNEQF
V gene: TRBV5-1; J gene: TRBJ1-5; clone size: NA; CDR3 protein: ASSLGPGGNQPQH
V gene: TRBV2; J gene: TRBJ2-7; clone size: NA; CDR3 protein: ASTGAGNYEQY
V gene: TRBV28; J gene: TRBJ2-1; clone size: once; CDR3 protein: ASSFVYRAGALYNEQF
V gene: TRBV2; J gene: TRBJ2-7; clone size: NA; CDR3 protein: ASKSVEYEQY
V gene: TRBV9; J gene: TRBJ2-2; clone size: NA; CDR3 protein: ASSVGGGLETGELF
V gene: TRBV5-1; J gene: TRBJ2-1; clone size: once; CDR3 protein: ASSLDVFDYNEQF
V gene: TRBV5-1; J gene: TRBJ2-5; clone size: few; CDR3 protein: ASSFGGPQETQY
V gene: TRBV2; J gene: TRBJ2-5; clone size: once; CDR3 protein: ASSAQGGQETQY
V gene: TRBV5-1; J gene: TRBJ2-7; clone size: NA; CDR3 protein: ASSMEYEQY